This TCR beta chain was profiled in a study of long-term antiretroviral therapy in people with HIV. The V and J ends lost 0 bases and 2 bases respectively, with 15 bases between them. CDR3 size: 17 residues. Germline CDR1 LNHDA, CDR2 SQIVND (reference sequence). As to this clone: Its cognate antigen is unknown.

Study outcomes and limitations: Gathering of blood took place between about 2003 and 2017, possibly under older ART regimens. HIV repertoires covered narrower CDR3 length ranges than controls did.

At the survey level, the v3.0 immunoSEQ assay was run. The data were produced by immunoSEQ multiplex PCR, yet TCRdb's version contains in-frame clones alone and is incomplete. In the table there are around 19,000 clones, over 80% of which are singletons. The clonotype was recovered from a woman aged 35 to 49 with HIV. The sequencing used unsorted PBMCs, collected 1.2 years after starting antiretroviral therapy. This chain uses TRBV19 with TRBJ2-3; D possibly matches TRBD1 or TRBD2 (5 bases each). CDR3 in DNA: TGTGCCAGTAGTATAGATCTTACGGGACGACACACAGATACGCAGTATTTT. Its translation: CASSIDLTGRHTDTQYF.